This T cell receptor (beta chain) was retrieved from a study of blood T cell repertoires in COVID-19. In the study overall: Samples of COVID-19 (acute and convalescent) were obtained from the United States, Italy and Spain. Sources were T cells, B-cell-depleted T cells, or PBMCs; the material itself was cDNA or gDNA.

Germline V gene sequence: CDR1 KGHDR, CDR2 SFDVKD. The CDR3 contains 14 residues. Trimming took off 5 bases at V and 8 bases at J, with 15 bases between the two ends. Original processing notes: Reference gene primer amplification yielded estimated nucleated cell counts. Libraries were prepared by immunoSEQ multiplex PCR; TCRdb keeps only in-frame clonotypes and omits some of them. D and trimming come from the DNA, and the V and J calls and clone size come from that table. The table includes 9,500 to 12,000 clones, 70% to 90% detected once. The J gene is TRBJ2-1, the V gene TRBV24-1; possibly TRBD2 for D (6 bases). This clonotype was obtained from a man between 25 and 39 years old with active or convalescent COVID-19. Sequenced: peripheral blood. CDR3 amino acids: CATSGGDGADEQFF. The CDR3 region has the DNA TGTGCCACCAGTGGCGGGGACGGCGCGGATGAGCAGTTCTTC.